Included here is one T cell receptor (beta chain) sequence, with context. No antigen is known for it. The sample originates from a study of identifying expanded T cells in peripheral blood. Findings and caveats of the study: Variance in clone template counts between approximately two-week samples significantly increased with total template count across all healthy donors. Roughly 1.2 clones differed between technical replicates, versus around 15 and 19 over time.

Collection occurred without any documented infections or immune events in donors. Only in-frame clones appear in the TCRdb table, and some are missing; sequencing was by immunoSEQ multiplex PCR. Counted here are 70,000 to 100,000 clones, around 86% occurring once; the ten biggest clones make up over 5%. CDR1 is SGHDN, CDR2 FVKESK, per germline. The V and J ends lost 6 bases and 1 base, in that order; junction bases with no gene match: 5. This CDR3 comprises 15 residues. The V call is TRBV14, the J call TRBJ1-1; 10 positions agree with TRBD1. This receptor was taken from a person aged 18 to 75 in good health. The sample was blood. For the CDR3, the DNA is TGTGCCAGCAGTTGGACAGGGGGTTGGAACACTGAAGCTTTCTTT. This encodes CASSWTGGWNTEAFF. The whole variable domain, filled in from reference TRBV14 and TRBJ1-1, reads EAGVTQFPSHSVIEKGQTVTLRCDPISGHDNLYWYRRVMGKEIKFLLHFVKESKQDESGMPNNRFLAERTGGTYSTLKVQPAELEDSGVYFCASSWTGGWNTEAFFGQGTRLTVV.